This T cell receptor (beta chain) is drawn from a study of beta chain features in type 1 diabetes. Study-wide findings and caveats: TCRB CDR3 length was moderately but significantly reduced in all four CD4+ subsets of Type 1 diabetes patients.

Donors contributed one heparinised blood draw apiece, averaging roughly 100 mL. CDR3 length equals 16 residues. With 2 bases removed from V and 1 base from J, the gap between germline ends came to 14 bases. Per germline, CDR1 MDHEN and CDR2 SYDVKM. In its sample, this clone was seen a few times. Its specificity is unknown. The whole isolated RNA underwent reverse transcription, so sequencing captured expressed TCRB transcripts. This table comes from immunoSEQ multiplex PCR, and its TCRdb copy is limited to in-frame clones, with some not included. The data show 150,000 to 190,000 clones, 10% seen once. The chain has TRBV28 and TRBJ1-1; no firm D call. The clonotype comes from a man aged 30 to 45 with type 1 diabetes. Source material: central memory CD4+ T cells from blood. CDR3 sequence: CASSLHSGSRNTEAFF. CDR3 bases: TGTGCCAGCAGTTTACATTCGGGGTCACGGAACACTGAAGCTTTCTTT.